This T cell receptor (beta chain) was sequenced for a study of blood T cell repertoires in COVID-19. Profiling relied on immunoSEQ multiplex PCR, and the TCRdb table lists in-frame clones only, not all of them. The sample lists 450,000 to 500,000 clones; 80% to 90% were seen once. The V segment lost 0 bases and the J segment 14 bases; nucleotides outside the gene matches: 11. This CDR3 is built from 15 residues. CDR1 is SGHRS and CDR2 is YFSETQ in the germline V gene. The receptor comes from a human donor in a cohort sampled during active COVID-19. The chain uses TRBV5-1 and TRBJ2-2, with TRBD1 matching over 9 bases. The sequencing sample was made of peripheral blood. The CDR3 sequence is CASSLAGQGRFSLFF. CDR3 DNA: TGCGCCAGCAGCTTGGCGGGACAGGGCAGGTTTTCCCTGTTTTTT.